This entry describes one TCR beta chain. What it binds is unknown. The data originate from a study of blood T cells in healthy people across ages. Sample-barcoded 5' priming and a J-beta primer mix drove a second PCR of about 7 to 12 cycles. TCRdb redid the calling of the 5' RACE reads with MiXCR, one entry per CDR3 protein. The data contain 2 million or so distinct CDR3 sequences, 40% to 55% of them singletons. Study-level points and caveats: Both higher diversity and more naive CD4+ cells marked long-lived donors when set against aged donors. Diversity figures based on one million T cells were deemed too low.

Germline values: CDR1 MNHEY, CDR2 SMNVEV (reference sequence). This CDR3 is built from 13 residues. Trimming stripped 10 bases from V and 1 base from J, with 12 bases between. Sequenced: blood. The clonotype originates from a woman aged 40 to 50 in good health. The genes are TRBV27 and TRBJ2-3; no definite D call. The CDR3 region is CATSFSGTDTQYF. Written as DNA, the CDR3 is TGTGCCACTTCCTTCAGCGGCACAGATACGCAGTATTTT.